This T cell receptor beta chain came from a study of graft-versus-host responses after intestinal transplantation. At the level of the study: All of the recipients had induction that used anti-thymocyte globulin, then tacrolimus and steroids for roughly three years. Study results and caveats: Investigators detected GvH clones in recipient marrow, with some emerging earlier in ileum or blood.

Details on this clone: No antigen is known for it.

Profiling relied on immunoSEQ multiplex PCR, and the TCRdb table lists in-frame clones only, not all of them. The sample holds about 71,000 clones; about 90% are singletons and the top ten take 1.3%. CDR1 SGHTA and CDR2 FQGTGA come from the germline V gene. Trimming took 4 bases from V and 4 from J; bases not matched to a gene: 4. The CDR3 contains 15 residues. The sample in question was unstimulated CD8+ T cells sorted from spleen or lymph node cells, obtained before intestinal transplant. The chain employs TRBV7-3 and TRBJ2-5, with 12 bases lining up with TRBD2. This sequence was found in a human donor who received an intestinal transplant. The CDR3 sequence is CASSSSGGAGETQYF. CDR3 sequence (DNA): TGTGCCAGCAGCTCTAGCGGGGGGGCCGGAGAGACCCAGTACTTC.